The sample holds one count of the clone carrying this T cell receptor beta chain. Its matching antigen is unknown. The data were produced by immunoSEQ multiplex PCR, yet TCRdb's version contains in-frame clones alone and is incomplete. The table has about 18,000 clones, 75% to 85% seen once. The sample belongs to a study of lymphopenia after photon versus proton radiotherapy. The study's findings and limits: Relative stability marked proton patients; photon patients lost diversity and naive cells.

The CDR3 contains 14 residues. Trimming stripped 6 bases from V and 0 bases from J, with 12 bases between. CDR1 and CDR2 (germline): SQVTM, ANQGSEA. The TCR comes from a man aged 65 to 85 with pancreatic cancer. This specimen was peripheral blood, taken from a patient treated with proton-based radiotherapy. The chain employs TRBV29-1 and TRBJ2-1, with a tentative D call TRBD1 (5 bases). CDR3 protein: CSVVDSSSYNEQFF. The CDR3 DNA reads TGCAGCGTCGTCGACAGCAGCTCCTACAATGAGCAGTTCTTC.